These 8 T cell receptor beta chains share one sample of origin, sequenced in a study of PD-1 blockade in classical Hodgkin lymphoma. Assay used: immunoSEQ multiplex PCR; TCRdb lists only in-frame clones, some missing. The table includes fewer than 25,000 clones, more than 60% detected once. All patients experienced relapse after autologous stem cell transplantation, and brentuximab vedotin exposure was variable. The source material was peripheral blood mononuclear cells (PBMCs), sampled before the second cycle of nivolumab. These receptors all stem from a human donor with classical Hodgkin lymphoma.

The genes are TRBV5-1 and TRBJ1-6; 10 bases agree with TRBD1. V trimming: 5 bases; J trimming: 9 bases; junction bases outside the gene matches: 5. Germline V gene sequence: CDR1 SGHRS, CDR2 YFSETQ. The CDR3 spans 14 residues. CDR3 bases: TGCGCCAGCAGGCGGGACAGGGGTGGTTCACCCCTCCACTTT. This gives the protein CASRRDRGGSPLHF.

The rearrangement joins TRBV30 to TRBJ1-2; tentatively, D is TRBD1 (5 bases). Germline CDR1 and CDR2: GTSNPN and SVGIG (reference sequence). Trimming pared 2 bases from V and 10 bases from J, leaving 17 bases between. The CDR3 extends over 13 amino acids. CDR3 coding DNA: TGTGCCTGGAGTCCGGGACCCACGCCTATCTACACCTTC. Translation gives CAWSPGPTPIYTF.

The chain employs TRBV7-9 and TRBJ1-2; TRBD1 is a possible D gene (5 bases). Germline-derived CDR1 and CDR2 are SEHNR and FQNEAQ (reference sequence). Between the trimmed V and J ends, which lost 1 base and 4 bases, there was a span of 13 bases. The CDR3 covers 15 residues. The CDR3 is CASSLGQGLSYGYTF. Here the CDR3 DNA reads TGTGCCAGCAGCTTAGGCCAGGGTCTATCCTATGGCTACACCTTC.

The J gene is TRBJ2-2, the V gene TRBV9, with a tentative D call TRBD2 (5 bases). Germline V gene data show CDR1 as SGDLS and CDR2 as YYNGEE. The CDR3 has 13 residues. The CDR3 is CASALPNTGELFF. DNA of the CDR3: TGTGCTAGCGCACTACCAAACACCGGGGAGCTGTTTTTT.

The chain recombines TRBV10-2 with TRBJ2-6; the D is unclear. Trimming took 5 bases from V and 0 from J, leaving 8 bases between them. The germline V gene encodes CDR1 WSHSY and CDR2 SAAADI. CDR3 length: 15 amino acids. CDR3 loop: CASSLQSSGANVLTF. The CDR3 coding sequence is TGCGCCAGCAGTTTACAGTCCTCTGGGGCCAACGTCCTGACTTTC.

The chain is built from TRBV6-1 and TRBJ2-7; possibly TRBD1 for D (6 bases). CDR1 is MNHNS and CDR2 is SASEGT in the germline V gene. This CDR3 is 13 amino acids long. V was pared by 8 bases and J by 1 base, with 12 bases between. This chain's CDR3 is CASGQPKSYEQYF. The CDR3 DNA reads TGTGCCAGCGGACAGCCAAAGTCCTACGAGCAGTACTTC.

The chain joins TRBV15 to TRBJ2-1, with 9 positions matching TRBD2. CDR1 LNHNV and CDR2 YYDKDF come from the germline V gene (reference sequence). Unmatched junction bases numbered 2, after V lost 1 base and J lost 10 bases. CDR3 length equals 13 residues. The CDR3 region is CATSRVAGEEQFF. The DNA for the CDR3 is TGTGCCACCAGCAGAGTAGCGGGAGAAGAGCAGTTCTTC.

J is TRBJ1-4 and V is TRBV7-9, with 8 bases aligning to TRBD1. This CDR3 is 18 amino acids long. V shed 1 base and J 1 base; nucleotides not matched to a gene: 8. The germline V gene has CDR1 SEHNR and CDR2 FQNEAQ (reference sequence). CDR3: CASSLGFGQGRTNEKLFF. Written as DNA, the CDR3 is TGTGCCAGCAGCTTAGGATTTGGACAGGGAAGAACTAATGAAAAACTGTTTTTT.